A selection of T cell receptor beta chains follows, all from one sample in a study of control samples from healthy donors and cancer patients. Only in-frame clones appear in the TCRdb table, and some are missing; sequencing was by immunoSEQ multiplex PCR. This table has tens of thousands of clones, roughly 90% appearing once. The sample consisted of PBMCs. These receptors were taken from a man between 40 and 49 years old with colorectal cancer. CDR3s include the opening cysteine and the closing phenylalanine or tryptophan. Fields, in order: D gene, clone size, J gene, V gene, CDR3 protein, CDR3 DNA. D genes are given only for firm matches. Part of the rows lack a size; the others show once, few, many or a class for expanded clones.

D gene: TRBD1
clone size: NA
J gene: TRBJ2-1
V gene: TRBV11-3
CDR3 protein: CASSSDRGPYNEQFF
CDR3 DNA: TGTGCCAGCAGCTCGGACAGGGGACCCTACAATGAGCAGTTCTTC

D gene: TRBD1
clone size: NA
J gene: TRBJ1-3
V gene: TRBV30
CDR3 protein: CAWRATGTGSGNTIYF
CDR3 DNA: TGTGCCTGGAGGGCTACCGGGACAGGGTCGGGAAACACCATATATTTT

D gene: TRBD2
clone size: once
J gene: TRBJ2-1
V gene: TRBV3-1/TRBV3-2
CDR3 protein: CASRGSGSYNEQFF
CDR3 DNA: TGTGCCAGCAGGGGTAGCGGGAGCTACAATGAGCAGTTCTTC

D gene: NA
clone size: NA
J gene: TRBJ2-2
V gene: TRBV5-1
CDR3 protein: CASRQIFFSVGELFF
CDR3 DNA: TGCGCCAGCAGACAGATTTTCTTTTCAGTGGGGGAGCTGTTTTTT

D gene: TRBD2
clone size: NA
J gene: TRBJ2-1
V gene: TRBV9
CDR3 protein: CASSASGAYNEQFF
CDR3 DNA: TGTGCCAGCAGCGCGAGCGGGGCCTACAATGAGCAGTTCTTC

D gene: NA
clone size: once
J gene: TRBJ1-1
V gene: TRBV5-4
CDR3 protein: CASSSGAVRTEAFF
CDR3 DNA: TGTGCCAGCAGCTCAGGGGCGGTGCGAACTGAAGCTTTCTTT

D gene: NA
clone size: NA
J gene: TRBJ2-1
V gene: TRBV4-1
CDR3 protein: CASSQRGSSYNEQFF
CDR3 DNA: TGCGCCAGCAGCCAACGGGGTAGCTCCTACAATGAGCAGTTCTTC

D gene: NA
clone size: NA
J gene: TRBJ1-5
V gene: TRBV18
CDR3 protein: CASSPIGDGQPQHF
CDR3 DNA: TGTGCCAGCTCACCGATCGGCGACGGGCAGCCCCAGCATTTT

D gene: NA
clone size: NA
J gene: TRBJ1-1
V gene: TRBV27
CDR3 protein: CASSLVVNTEAFF
CDR3 DNA: TGTGCCAGCAGTTTAGTGGTCAACACTGAAGCTTTCTTT

D gene: NA
clone size: NA
J gene: TRBJ1-2
V gene: TRBV7-9
CDR3 protein: CASSLDKGVGYTF
CDR3 DNA: TGTGCCAGCAGCTTAGACAAGGGTGTTGGCTACACCTTC

D gene: NA
clone size: NA
J gene: TRBJ2-7
V gene: TRBV5-1
CDR3 protein: CASSLDQGLEQYF
CDR3 DNA: TGCGCCAGCAGCTTGGACCAGGGGCTCGAGCAGTACTTC

D gene: NA
clone size: NA
J gene: TRBJ2-4
V gene: TRBV2
CDR3 protein: CASSAYFRDGLAKNIQYF
CDR3 DNA: TGTGCCAGCAGTGCGTATTTCAGGGACGGACTAGCCAAAAACATTCAGTACTTC

D gene: TRBD2
clone size: NA
J gene: TRBJ2-3
V gene: TRBV7-6
CDR3 protein: CASSLAGGYTDTQYF
CDR3 DNA: TGTGCCAGCAGCTTAGCGGGAGGGTATACAGATACGCAGTATTTT

D gene: TRBD1
clone size: once
J gene: TRBJ1-1
V gene: TRBV10-3
CDR3 protein: CAISSTGAEAFF
CDR3 DNA: TGTGCCATCAGTTCGACAGGGGCTGAAGCTTTCTTT

D gene: NA
clone size: few
J gene: TRBJ2-5
V gene: TRBV18
CDR3 protein: CASSPQETQYF
CDR3 DNA: TGTGCCAGCTCACCCCAAGAGACCCAGTACTTC

D gene: NA
clone size: NA
J gene: TRBJ1-5
V gene: TRBV30
CDR3 protein: CAWSLELLGQPQHF
CDR3 DNA: TGTGCCTGGAGTCTGGAGCTATTAGGCCAGCCCCAGCATTTT

D gene: NA
clone size: NA
J gene: TRBJ2-5
V gene: TRBV19
CDR3 protein: CASSIAPGGETQYF
CDR3 DNA: TGTGCCAGTAGTATAGCGCCAGGGGGGGAGACCCAGTACTTC

D gene: NA
clone size: NA
J gene: TRBJ2-1
V gene: TRBV28
CDR3 protein: CASSPLTSLGGEVNEQFF
CDR3 DNA: TGTGCCAGCAGCCCCCTGACCAGCCTCGGGGGCGAAGTCAATGAGCAGTTCTTC